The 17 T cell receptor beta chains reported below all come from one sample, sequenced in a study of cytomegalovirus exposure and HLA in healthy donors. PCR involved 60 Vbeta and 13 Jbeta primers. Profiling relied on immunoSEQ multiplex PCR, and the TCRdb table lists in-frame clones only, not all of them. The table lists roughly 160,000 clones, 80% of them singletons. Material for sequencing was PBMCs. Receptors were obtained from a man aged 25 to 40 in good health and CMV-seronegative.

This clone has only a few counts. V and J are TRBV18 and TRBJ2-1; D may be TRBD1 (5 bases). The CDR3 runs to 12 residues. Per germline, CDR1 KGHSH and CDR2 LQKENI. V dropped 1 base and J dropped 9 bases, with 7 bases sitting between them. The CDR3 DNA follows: TGTGCCAGCTCACCACTGGGGCCTGAGCAGTTCTTC. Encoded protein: CASSPLGPEQFF.

The CDR3 DNA reads TGTGCCAGCAGTTCCCCTTATATGGAAAAACTGTTTTTT. Its protein product is CASSSPYMEKLFF. The rearrangement joins TRBV27 to TRBJ1-4; D gene unclear. Germline assignment: CDR1 MNHEY and CDR2 SMNVEV (reference sequence). Trimming left V 4 bases short and J 8 bases short, with 11 bases between. CDR3 length equals 13 residues.

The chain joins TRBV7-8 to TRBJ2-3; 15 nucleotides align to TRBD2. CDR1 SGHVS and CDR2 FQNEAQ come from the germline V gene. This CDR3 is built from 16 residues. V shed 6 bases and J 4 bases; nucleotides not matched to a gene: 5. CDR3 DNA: TGTGCCAGCAGTCGGGGACTAGCGGGAGGTTCAGATACGCAGTATTTT. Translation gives CASSRGLAGGSDTQYF. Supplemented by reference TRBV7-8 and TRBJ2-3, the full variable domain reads GAGVSQSPRYKVAKRGQDVALRCDPISGHVSLFWYQQALGQGPEFLTYFQNEAQLDKSGLPSDRFFAERPEGSVSTLKIQRTQQEDSAVYLCASSRGLAGGSDTQYFGPGTRLTVL.

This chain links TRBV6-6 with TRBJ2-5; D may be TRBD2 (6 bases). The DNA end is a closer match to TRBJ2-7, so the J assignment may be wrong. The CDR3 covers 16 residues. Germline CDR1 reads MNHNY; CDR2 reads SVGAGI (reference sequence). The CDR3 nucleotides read TGTGCCAGCAGTACAACACCGGACGGGAGCTCCTACGAGCAGTACTTC. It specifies CASSTTPDGSSYEQYF.

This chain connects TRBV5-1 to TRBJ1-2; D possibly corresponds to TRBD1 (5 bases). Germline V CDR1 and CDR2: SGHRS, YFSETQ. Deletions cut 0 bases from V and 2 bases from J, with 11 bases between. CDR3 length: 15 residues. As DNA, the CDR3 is TGCGCCAGCAGCTTGGAAGGCAGGGCGAACTATGGCTACACCTTC. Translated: CASSLEGRANYGYTF.

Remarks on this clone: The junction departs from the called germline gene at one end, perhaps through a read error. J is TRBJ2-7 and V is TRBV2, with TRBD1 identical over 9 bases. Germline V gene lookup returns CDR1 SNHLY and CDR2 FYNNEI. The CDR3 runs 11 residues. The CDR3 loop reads CASSEGTGENF. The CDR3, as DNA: TGTGCCAGCAGTGAAGGGACAGGGGAGAACTTC.

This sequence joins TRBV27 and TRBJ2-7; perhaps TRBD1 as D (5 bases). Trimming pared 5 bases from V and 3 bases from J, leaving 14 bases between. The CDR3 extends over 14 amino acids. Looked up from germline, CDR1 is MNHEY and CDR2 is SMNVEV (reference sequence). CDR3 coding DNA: TGTGCCAGCAGTAGGACACTCCAGTTCTACGAGCAGTACTTC. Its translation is CASSRTLQFYEQYF.

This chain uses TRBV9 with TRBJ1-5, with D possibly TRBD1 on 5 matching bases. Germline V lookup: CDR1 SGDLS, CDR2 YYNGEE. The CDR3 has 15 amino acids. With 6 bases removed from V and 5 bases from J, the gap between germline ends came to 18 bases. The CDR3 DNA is TGTGCCAGCAACCTATGGGGGGATCCTGATCAGCCCCAGCATTTT. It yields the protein CASNLWGDPDQPQHF. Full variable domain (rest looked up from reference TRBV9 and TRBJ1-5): DSGVTQTPKHLITATGQRVTLRCSPRSGDLSVYWYQQSLDQGLQFLIQYYNGEERAKGNILERFSAQQFPDLHSELNLSSLELGDSALYFCASNLWGDPDQPQHFGDGTRLSIL.

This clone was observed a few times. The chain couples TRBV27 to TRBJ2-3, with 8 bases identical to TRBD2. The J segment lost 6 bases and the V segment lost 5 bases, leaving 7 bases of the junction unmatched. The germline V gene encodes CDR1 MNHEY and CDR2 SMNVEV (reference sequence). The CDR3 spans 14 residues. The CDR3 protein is CASSQGGRTDTQYF. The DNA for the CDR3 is TGTGCCAGCAGTCAGGGCGGGAGGACGGATACGCAGTATTTT.

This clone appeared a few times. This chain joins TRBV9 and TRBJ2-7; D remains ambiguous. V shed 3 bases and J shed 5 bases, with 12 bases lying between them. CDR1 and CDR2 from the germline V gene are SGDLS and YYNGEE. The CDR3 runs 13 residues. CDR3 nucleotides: TGTGCCAGCAGCGCCACATCTGGAGACGAGCAGTACTTC. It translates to CASSATSGDEQYF.

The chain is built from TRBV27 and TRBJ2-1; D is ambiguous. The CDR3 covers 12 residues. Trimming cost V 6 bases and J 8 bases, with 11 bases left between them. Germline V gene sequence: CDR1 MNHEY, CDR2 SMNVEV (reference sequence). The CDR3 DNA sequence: TGTGCCAGCAGGCGAGTTTTACATGAGCAGTTCTTC. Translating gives CASRRVLHEQFF.

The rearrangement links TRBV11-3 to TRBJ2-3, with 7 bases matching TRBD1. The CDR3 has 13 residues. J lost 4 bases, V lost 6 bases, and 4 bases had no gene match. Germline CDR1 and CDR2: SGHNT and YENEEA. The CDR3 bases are TGTGCCAGCAGTGTAGGGGGCCCAGATACGCAGTATTTT. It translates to CASSVGGPDTQYF.

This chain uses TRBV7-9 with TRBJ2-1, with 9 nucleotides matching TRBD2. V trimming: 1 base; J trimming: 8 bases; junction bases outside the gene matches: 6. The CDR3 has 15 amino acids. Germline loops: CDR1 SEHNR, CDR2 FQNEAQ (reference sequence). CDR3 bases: TGTGCCAGCAGCTTAGGCGGGGGGGCTGGGGATGAGCAGTTCTTC. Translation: CASSLGGGAGDEQFF.

The chain's CDR3 is CAISERQGAGETQYF. The CDR3 DNA sequence: TGTGCCATCAGTGAAAGACAGGGGGCTGGAGAGACCCAGTACTTC. The chain combines TRBV10-3 with TRBJ2-5, with 10 bases fitting TRBD1. The CDR3 is 15 amino acids. After removal of 3 bases from V and 4 bases from J, the junction contained 5 bases not matched to a gene. Germline CDR1 reads ENHRY; CDR2 reads SYGVKD.

The CDR3 sequence: CASSLVSRGTNTEAFF. The DNA for the CDR3 is TGTGCCAGCAGCTTAGTGTCCAGGGGGACGAACACTGAAGCTTTCTTT. This chain connects TRBV7-2 to TRBJ1-1; 7 bases map to TRBD1. CDR1 is SGHTA and CDR2 is FQGNSA in the germline V gene. There are 16 residues in the CDR3. J was trimmed by 1 base and V by 1 base; bases with no gene match: 6. The full variable domain, its missing parts supplied by reference TRBV7-2 and TRBJ1-1, is GAGVSQSPSNKVTEKGKDVELRCDPISGHTALYWYRQSLGQGLEFLIYFQGNSAPDKSGLPSDRFSAERTGGSVSTLTIQRTQQEDSAVYLCASSLVSRGTNTEAFFGQGTRLTVV.

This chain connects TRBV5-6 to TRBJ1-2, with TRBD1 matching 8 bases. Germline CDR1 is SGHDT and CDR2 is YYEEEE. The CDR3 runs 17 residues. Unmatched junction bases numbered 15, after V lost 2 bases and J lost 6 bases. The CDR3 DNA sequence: TGTGCCAGCAGCTTCAGATCTACAGGGGGAGTATTCGATGGCTACACCTTC. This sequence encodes CASSFRSTGGVFDGYTF.

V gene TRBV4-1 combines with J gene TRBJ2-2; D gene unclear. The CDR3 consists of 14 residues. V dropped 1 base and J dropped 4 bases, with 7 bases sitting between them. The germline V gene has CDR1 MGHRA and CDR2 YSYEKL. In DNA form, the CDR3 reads TGCGCCAGCAGCCAAGGAGAGCTCACCGGGGAGCTGTTTTTT. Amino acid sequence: CASSQGELTGELFF.